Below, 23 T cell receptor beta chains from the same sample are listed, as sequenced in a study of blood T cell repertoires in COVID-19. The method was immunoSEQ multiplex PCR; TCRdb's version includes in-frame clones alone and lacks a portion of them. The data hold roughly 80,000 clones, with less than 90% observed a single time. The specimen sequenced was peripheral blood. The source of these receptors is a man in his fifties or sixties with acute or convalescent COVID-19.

As DNA, the CDR3 is TGTGCCAGCAGTTCCGGCGGAGCGACTAATGAAAAACTGTTTTTT. Its translation is CASSSGGATNEKLFF. The chain joins TRBV6-2 or TRBV6-3 to TRBJ1-4, with no clear D. The germline gives CDR1 MNHEY, CDR2 SVGEGT. V lost 4 bases, J lost 2 bases, and 11 bases lay in between. This CDR3 is built from 15 residues.

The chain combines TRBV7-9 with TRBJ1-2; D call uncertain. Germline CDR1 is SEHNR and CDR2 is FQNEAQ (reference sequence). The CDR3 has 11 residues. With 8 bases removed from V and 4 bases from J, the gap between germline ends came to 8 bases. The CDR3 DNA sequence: TGTGCCAGCGGAGTGTCCTATGGCTACACCTTC. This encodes CASGVSYGYTF. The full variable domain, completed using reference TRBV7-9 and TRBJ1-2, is DTGVSQNPRHKITKRGQNVTFRCDPISEHNRLYWYRQTLGQGPEFLTYFQNEAQLEKSRLLSDRFSAERPKGSFSTLEIQRTEQGDSAMYLCASGVSYGYTFGSGTRLTVV.

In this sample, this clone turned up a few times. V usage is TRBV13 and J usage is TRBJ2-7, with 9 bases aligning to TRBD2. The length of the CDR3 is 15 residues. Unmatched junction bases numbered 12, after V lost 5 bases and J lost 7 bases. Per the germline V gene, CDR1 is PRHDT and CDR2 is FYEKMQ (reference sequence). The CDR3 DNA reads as TGTGCCAGCAGCCGATATAGCGGGGGCCTTTGGGAGCAGTACTTC. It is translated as CASSRYSGGLWEQYF.

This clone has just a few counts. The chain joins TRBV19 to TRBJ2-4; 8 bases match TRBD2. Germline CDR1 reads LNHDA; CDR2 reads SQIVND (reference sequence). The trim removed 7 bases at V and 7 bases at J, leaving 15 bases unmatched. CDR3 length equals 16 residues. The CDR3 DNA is TGTGCCAGTAACAGCGGTAGAAGCGGGAGAGGGAACATTCAGTACTTC. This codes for CASNSGRSGRGNIQYF.

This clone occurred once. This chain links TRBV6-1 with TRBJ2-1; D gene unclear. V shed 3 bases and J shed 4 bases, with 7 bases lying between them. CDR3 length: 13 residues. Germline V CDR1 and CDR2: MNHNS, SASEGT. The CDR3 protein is CASSDRVYNEQFF. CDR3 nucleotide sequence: TGTGCCAGCAGTGACCGGGTTTACAATGAGCAGTTCTTC.

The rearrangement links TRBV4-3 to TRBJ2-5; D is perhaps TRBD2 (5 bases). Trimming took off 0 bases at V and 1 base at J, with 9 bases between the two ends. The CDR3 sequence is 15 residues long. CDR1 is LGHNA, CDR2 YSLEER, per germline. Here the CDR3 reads CASSQDPRGQETQYF. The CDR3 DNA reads TGCGCCAGCAGCCAAGATCCCCGGGGCCAAGAGACCCAGTACTTC.

CDR3 DNA: TGTGCCAGCAGTTCAGGGCTCCGGACTAGCGGGGGCAATGAGCAGTTCTTC. Residues: CASSSGLRTSGGNEQFF. The V and J genes are TRBV28 and TRBJ2-1; 13 bases align to TRBD2. CDR1 and CDR2 from the germline V gene are MDHEN and SYDVKM. The V segment lost 4 bases and the J segment 6 bases; nucleotides outside the gene matches: 9. The CDR3 has 17 amino acids.

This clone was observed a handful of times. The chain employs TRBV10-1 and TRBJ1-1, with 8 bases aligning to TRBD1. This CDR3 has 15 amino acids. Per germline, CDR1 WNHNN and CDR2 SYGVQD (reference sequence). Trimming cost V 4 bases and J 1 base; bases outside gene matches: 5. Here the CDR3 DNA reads TGCGCCAGCAGTGGTACGACAGGGGCGAACACTGAAGCTTTCTTT. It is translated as CASSGTTGANTEAFF.

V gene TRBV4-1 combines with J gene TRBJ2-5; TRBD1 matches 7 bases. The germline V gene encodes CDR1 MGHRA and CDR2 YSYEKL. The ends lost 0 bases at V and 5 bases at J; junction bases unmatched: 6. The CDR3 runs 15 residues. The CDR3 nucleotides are TGCGCCAGCAGCCAAGATCCCGGACAGGCGGAGACCCAGTACTTC. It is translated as CASSQDPGQAETQYF.

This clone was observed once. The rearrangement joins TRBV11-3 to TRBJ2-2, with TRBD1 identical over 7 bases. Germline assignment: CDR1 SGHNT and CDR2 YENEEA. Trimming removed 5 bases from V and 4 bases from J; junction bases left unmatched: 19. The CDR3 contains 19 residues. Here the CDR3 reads CASSPSQYFGQVRTGELFF. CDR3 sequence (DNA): TGTGCCAGCAGCCCCAGCCAATATTTTGGACAGGTTCGCACCGGGGAGCTGTTTTTT.

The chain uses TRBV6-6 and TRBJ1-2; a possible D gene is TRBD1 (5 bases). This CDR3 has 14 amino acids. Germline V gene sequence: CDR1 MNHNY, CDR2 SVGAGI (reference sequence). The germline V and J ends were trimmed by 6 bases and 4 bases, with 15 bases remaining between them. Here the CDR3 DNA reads TGTGCCAGCAGCCCCAGGGTCGCTTCCTATGGCTACACCTTC. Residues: CASSPRVASYGYTF.

The CDR3 loop is CAASGNFQETQYF. As DNA, the CDR3 is TGTGCCGCTAGCGGGAACTTCCAAGAGACCCAGTACTTC. This chain links TRBV6-5 with TRBJ2-5, with 9 bases matching TRBD2. Germline loops: CDR1 MNHEY, CDR2 SVGAGI. The V gene end was trimmed by 11 bases and the J gene end by 1 base; junction bases not matched to a gene: 5. The CDR3 covers 13 residues.

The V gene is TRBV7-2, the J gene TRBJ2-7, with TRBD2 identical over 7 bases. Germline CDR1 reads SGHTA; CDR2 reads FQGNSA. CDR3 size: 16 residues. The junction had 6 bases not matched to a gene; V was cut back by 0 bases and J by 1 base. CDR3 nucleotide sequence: TGTGCCAGCAGCTTAGCGCACGCGGGAGTATCCTACGAGCAGTACTTC. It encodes CASSLAHAGVSYEQYF.

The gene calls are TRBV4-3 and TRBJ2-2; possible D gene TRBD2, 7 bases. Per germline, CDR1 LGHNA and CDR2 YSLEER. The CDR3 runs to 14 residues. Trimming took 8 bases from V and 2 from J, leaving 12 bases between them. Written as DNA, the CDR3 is TGCGCCAGCGGGAGGGGGGCCAACACCGGGGAGCTGTTTTTT. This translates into CASGRGANTGELFF.

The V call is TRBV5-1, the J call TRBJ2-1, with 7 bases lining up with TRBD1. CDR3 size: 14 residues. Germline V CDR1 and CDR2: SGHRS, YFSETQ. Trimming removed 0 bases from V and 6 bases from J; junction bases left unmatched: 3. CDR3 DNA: TGCGCCAGCAGCTTGGGGACAGGTTTCAATGAGCAGTTCTTC. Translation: CASSLGTGFNEQFF.

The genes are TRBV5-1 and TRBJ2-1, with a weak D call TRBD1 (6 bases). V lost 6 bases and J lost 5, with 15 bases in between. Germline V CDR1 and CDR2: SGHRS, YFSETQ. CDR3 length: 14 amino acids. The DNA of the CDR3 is TGCGCCAGCACCCATGGACAGCCGAACAATGAGCAGTTCTTC. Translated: CASTHGQPNNEQFF.

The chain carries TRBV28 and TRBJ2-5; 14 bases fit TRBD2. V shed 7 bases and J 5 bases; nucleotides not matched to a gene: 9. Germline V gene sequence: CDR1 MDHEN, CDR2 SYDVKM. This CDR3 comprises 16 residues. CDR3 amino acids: CASKERLAGGRETQYF. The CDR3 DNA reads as TGTGCCAGCAAAGAGAGACTAGCGGGGGGGAGGGAGACCCAGTACTTC.

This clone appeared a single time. The CDR3 sequence is CASSSGVNTEAFF. CDR3 DNA sequence: TGTGCCAGTAGTTCGGGGGTGAACACTGAAGCTTTCTTT. The chain carries TRBV19 and TRBJ1-1, with a weak D call TRBD1 (5 bases). CDR1 and CDR2 from the germline V gene are LNHDA and SQIVND (reference sequence). The CDR3 spans 13 residues. Trimming shortened V by 5 bases and J by 0 bases, and 7 bases separated the two germline ends.

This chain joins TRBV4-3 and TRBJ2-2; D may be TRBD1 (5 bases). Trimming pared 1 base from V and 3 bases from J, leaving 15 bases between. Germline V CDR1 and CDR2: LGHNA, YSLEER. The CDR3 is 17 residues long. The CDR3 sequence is CASSQGGREEYTGELFF. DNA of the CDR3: TGCGCCAGCAGCCAAGGCGGCAGGGAAGAGTACACCGGGGAGCTGTTTTTT.

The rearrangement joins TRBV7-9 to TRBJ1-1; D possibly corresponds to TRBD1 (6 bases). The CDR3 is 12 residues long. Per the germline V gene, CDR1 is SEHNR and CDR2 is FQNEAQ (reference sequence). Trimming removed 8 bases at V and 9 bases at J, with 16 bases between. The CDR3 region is CASYTEQGKAFF. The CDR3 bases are TGTGCCAGCTATACCGAACAGGGAAAAGCTTTCTTT.

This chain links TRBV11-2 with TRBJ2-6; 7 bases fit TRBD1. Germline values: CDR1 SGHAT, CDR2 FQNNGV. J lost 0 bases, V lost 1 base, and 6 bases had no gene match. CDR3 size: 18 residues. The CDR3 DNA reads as TGTGCCAGCAGCTTAGGGGCAGGGGGTTCCTCTGGGGCCAACGTCCTGACTTTC. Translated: CASSLGAGGSSGANVLTF.

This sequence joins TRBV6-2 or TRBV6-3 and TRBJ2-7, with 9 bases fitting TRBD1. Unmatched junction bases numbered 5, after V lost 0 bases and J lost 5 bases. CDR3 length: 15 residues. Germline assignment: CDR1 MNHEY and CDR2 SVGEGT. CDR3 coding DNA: TGTGCCAGCAGTTACTCGATGGGACAGGGCCACGAGCAGTACTTC. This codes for CASSYSMGQGHEQYF.

The CDR3 here is CATSRGGTSANTDTQYF. The CDR3 nucleotides read TGTGCCACCAGCAGAGGAGGGACTAGCGCCAACACAGATACGCAGTATTTT. The chain carries TRBV15 and TRBJ2-3, with TRBD2 matching 10 bases. Germline CDR1 LNHNV, CDR2 YYDKDF (reference sequence). This CDR3 has 17 amino acids. Trimming removed 1 base from V and 2 bases from J; junction bases left unmatched: 6.